Listed here is a single T cell receptor beta chain. Its antigen is still unknown. It has no much larger one-base neighbor in the sample; base qualities were not kept. The cohort comprised several hundred healthy bone marrow donors. All cohort members were sampled while nominally healthy, although unrecorded immune exposures were likely present. The donor tested CMV seropositive, placing the donor among the 290 or so seropositive members of the cohort. A peripheral blood sample was collected from each donor, and TCR beta sequencing was performed on peripheral blood mononuclear cells. Genomic DNA was extracted from the blood cell samples with the Qiagen DNeasy Blood Extraction Kit. The CDR3 numbers 17 residues from cysteine through phenylalanine. The retained sequence is limited to the CDR3, 51 bases, with the frame set at the first base. V loses 3 bases at its end and J loses 3 bases; junction bases beyond the gene matches: 14. For CDR1 and CDR2, the germline V gene lists SGHRS and YFSETQ.

The source of the sample is a study of cytomegalovirus exposure and HLA in healthy donors (dated by TCRdb to about 2017). Regarding the complete study: An earlier analysis of some 500 of the donors reported approximately 270 Gb of sequence data and about 100 million unique TCR beta sequences from 150 million to 200 million T cells. Approximately 310 gigabases of sequencing data and roughly 90 million unique TCR sequences were included in an early release covering under 650 HLA-typed donors. Of the roughly 400 genotyped donors, 65% to 90% fell in the genetic ancestry cluster associated with self-reported Caucasian donors. The study aimed to test whether cataloging public T cell receptors could reveal signatures of past pathogen exposure. Using immunosequencing, the study profiled T cell repertoires from 550 to 750 subjects and related those repertoires to cytomegalovirus serostatus. Along with the approximately 620-subject first cohort, a separate validation cohort of over 90 different subjects was used. High-throughput TCR immunosequencing, statistical association of individual TCRs with disease status, and machine learning were combined to predict cytomegalovirus infection status. A later analysis re-analyzed previously published TCR beta repertoires from 500 to 700 donors and added high-resolution HLA genotyping to study TCR occurrence patterns. Rather than drawing on any new phenotypic data, the later analysis identified candidate immune exposures from TCR beta sequences and the way those sequences occurred across donors. In an earlier analysis of over 550 of the donors, high-throughput TCR beta sequencing was used to judge whether each TCR beta V gene segment behaved as functional or pseudogenic. Alongside the repertoire data, information on donor age, sex, ethnicity and CMV serostatus was compiled. A later genetic analysis took genome-wide SNP genotypes for about three fifths of the roughly 670 donors and used that subset as a discovery cohort. Every repertoire in the discovery cohort had been generated on one and the same sequencing platform. Both class I and class II loci were covered by HLA typing, at four-digit resolution. The number of donors typed differed by locus, with roughly 620-630 for A, B, C, DRB1 and DQB1, more than 500 for DQA1, 600 to 610 for DPA1, and around 430 for DPB1. Roughly five DR-DQ haplotypes were handled as single units for association and clustering, since linkage in the cohort was strong. Among around 400 genotyped donors of the cohort, an average of around 220,000 unique TCR beta nucleotide sequences was sequenced per donor, of which about 18% were non-productive.

The paper's findings and limits, for the study overall: A later analysis associated around 16,000 TCR beta sequences with specific HLA alleles at a false discovery rate of 0.05. The presence/absence analyses assumed that sequencing depth was roughly uniform across donors, and that assumption may not be true. The earlier analysis of around 600 of the donors excluded some 15 rarely observed V segments, including chromosome 9 orphons, because counts were too low. Linkage disequilibrium might explain the correlated functional status among segregating V segments, but an unknown experimental factor could not be ruled out. An earlier analysis of approximately 570 of the donors showed that most TCR beta V segments appeared in productive rearrangements either about 87% or about 30% of the time, which broadly matched IMGT annotations. Immune exposure information for the cohort was limited to CMV serostatus. A few of the identified cytomegalovirus-associated TCR beta chains were confirmed in vitro to be specific for cytomegalovirus antigens. In the study, about 150 TCR beta chains were listed as associated with cytomegalovirus. According to a later genetic analysis, donors in an Asian-associated ancestry cluster had fewer N-insertions in productive TCRs than the approximately 690-donor mean. According to a later analysis, most CMV-associated TCR beta chains appeared to be HLA-restricted, and the HLA associations seemed to be driven largely by CMV exposure. In a later analysis, TCR association rates were found to vary across HLA loci, with the most associated TCRs seen for DRB1 alleles and the fewest for HLA-C alleles. A further reported finding was that TCR beta sequences accurately predicted the HLA-A and HLA-B alleles for most subjects in the first cohort. Because some donors lacked HLA typing at each locus, the association tests relied only on the typed subset. Several of the top co-occurrence clusters appeared to be linked to parvovirus B19, influenza, CMV and Epstein-Barr virus, according to a later analysis. When HLA alleles, especially DR and DQ, strongly co-occurred, TCR associations were difficult to assign to individual alleles. An association between a missense DCLRE1C variant and V-gene and J-gene trimming of TCR beta chains was found in a later genetic analysis and replicated in an independent cohort. Most TCR sequences were seen in very few donors, while some public TCRs were found in many individuals. A cluster of highly shared sequence variants was judged likely to be a technical artifact of the sequencing pipeline. Only TCR beta chains were sequenced in this cohort, and the absence of alpha or paired-chain data limited detectable features. It was suggested by the authors that the approach could potentially be generalized to other disease states and immunological phenotypes. Some IMGT-functional V segments, including TRBV6-2 and TRBV6-3, could not be told apart with the 87-base-pair reads, so those segments were excluded. In both the original and validation cohorts, the classifier was reported to diagnose cytomegalovirus status with high specificity and sensitivity. A later analysis found that HLA-associated TCR beta chains were more clonally expanded and had lower generation probabilities than equally common non-associated chains.

The library was prepared using the immunoSEQ multiplex PCR assay. For the multiplex PCR, a mixture combining 60 forward primers for TCR Vbeta segments and 13 reverse primers for TCR Jbeta segments was used. A multiplex PCR assay on genomic DNA amplified the CDR3 region of rearranged TCR beta genes. The amplified TCR beta libraries were sequenced on the Illumina HiSeq System as 87-base-pair reads. Processing in the source paper ran as follows. A later analysis tallied 75 million to 95 million unique TCR beta chains across the 666 repertoires, and approximately 9.9 million of those chains were shared by two or more donors. Raw reads were error-corrected and collapsed into unique sequences with a nearest-neighbor algorithm that merged closely related sequences to remove PCR and sequencing errors. Alignment of CDR3 sequences to IMGT reference sequences was used to assign V, D and J gene segments. For a sequence to be retained, a match of at least six nucleotides was required to both a V gene segment and a J gene segment. Rearrangements were classified as productive when the CDR3 lacked stop codons and remained in frame with V and J, and all other rearrangements were classified as non-productive. CDR3 was defined according to IMGT convention as the region running from the second conserved V-encoded cysteine to the conserved J-encoded phenylalanine. The earlier analysis of about 640 of the donors excluded any sequence lacking an unambiguous match to a single V gene segment. An earlier analysis of approximately 590 of the donors called V segments functional above 56.7% productive rearrangements and segregating when the between-donor standard deviation exceeded 5%. To diagnose cytomegalovirus status from the catalog of TCR beta chain sequences, a statistical classification framework was built. V and J gene assignment, in a later analysis, came from comparing TCR nucleotide sequences with IMGT/GENE-DB human TR gene sequences. In a later analysis, CDR3 sequences and most-parsimonious VDJ recombination scenarios were assigned using the TCRdist pipeline. A later analysis defined each TCR beta chain by its CDR3 amino acid sequence plus V-gene family, and excluded reads lacking a unique V-gene family. In a later analysis, some 600 highly shared, low-generation-probability nucleotide sequences were removed to address suspected cross-contamination and a sequencing artifact. For each public chain, a later analysis derived a clonal expansion index from normalized ranks of inferred template counts within each repertoire. In a later analysis, generation probabilities were computed with a VDJ recombination model fitted to out-of-frame rearrangements, and the resulting probabilities were checked against IGoR. A later analysis scored TCR-TCR, TCR-HLA and TCR-CMV co-occurrence with hypergeometric tests, applying a repertoire-size bias correction to TCR pairs. A later analysis estimated false discovery rates by permuting HLA or CMV assignments 20 times. In a later analysis, co-occurring TCRs were grouped with DBSCAN, and TCRdist sequence similarity was added when clustering was performed within HLA-allele-positive subsets. Repertoires with fewer than 30,000 or more than 120,000 public chains, plus five repertoires with anomalous nucleotide sharing, were excluded from co-occurrence clustering. TCRdb took this table from immuneACCESS and kept in-frame rearrangements with V and J called. Such tables lack part of the clones; where checked against another copy, unresolved V genes explain under half of the gap, and the rest is unexplained. Clonal size and the V and J genes are those of that table, whereas D and trimming came from the DNA. This sample comprises some 150,000 clones, approximately 63% of them detected only once. Around 1.9% of the sample rests with the top ten.

Sequencing used PBMCs. Rearrangement joined TRBV5-1 to TRBJ2-7, with 8 bases aligning to TRBD2. The sequence was obtained from a woman in her fifties or sixties in good health and CMV-seropositive. CDR3 reads: CASSYLGGAGESYEQYF. The bases are TGCGCCAGCAGCTACCTGGGAGGAGCGGGAGAGAGCTACGAGCAGTACTTC.